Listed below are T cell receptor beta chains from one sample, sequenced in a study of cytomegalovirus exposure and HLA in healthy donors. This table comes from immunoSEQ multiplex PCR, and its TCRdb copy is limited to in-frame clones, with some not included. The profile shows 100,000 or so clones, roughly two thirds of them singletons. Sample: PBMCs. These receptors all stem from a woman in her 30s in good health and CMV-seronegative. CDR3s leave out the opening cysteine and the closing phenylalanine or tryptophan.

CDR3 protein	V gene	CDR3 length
ASSQDDGRVRQTQH	TRBV4-1	14
ASSRGGARTEAF	TRBV5-4	12
ASGTGPGNTIY	TRBV12-5	11
ASSPRLGYNSPLH	TRBV6-5	13
ASSLVGRSGETQY	TRBV6-1	13
ASSRTSVYEQY	TRBV6-5	11
ASTTWSGRAEADTQY	TRBV28	15
ASSSKGGPVTQY	TRBV5-6	12
ATSSHRDGYT	TRBV15	10
ASSEAGSINEQF	TRBV2	12
ASSLPGTGWGEQY	TRBV19	13
ASSHAAGASKDEQY	TRBV4-1	14
ASSYGQPLETQY	TRBV5-1	12
ASSFRTSGYT	TRBV28	10
ASSLTGTTNEKLF	TRBV5-1	13
ASSPRDRAYNEQF	TRBV7-9	13
ASSQSPLHQPQH	TRBV23-1	12
ASSYSAVQVTEAF	TRBV6-5	13
ASRPSGDPYNEQF	TRBV5-4	13
ASSLGGGMSYEQY	TRBV7-9	13
ASSTSTRGKSSYNEQF	TRBV28	16
ASSLEQAVGNQPQH	TRBV4-1	14
ASSPLGSQPQH	TRBV4-3	11
ASSQELTSGHNEQF	TRBV4-2	14
ASRMTSGRPDTQY	TRBV28	13
ATSREKQFTYEQY	TRBV15	13
ATGAADRVAQGYT	TRBV15	13
ASLPLGTKEEQY	TRBV6-5	12
ASSQGRSVETQY	TRBV19	12
ASSEWQGQY	TRBV6-1	9
ASSTKAAGRLQETQY	TRBV5-4	15